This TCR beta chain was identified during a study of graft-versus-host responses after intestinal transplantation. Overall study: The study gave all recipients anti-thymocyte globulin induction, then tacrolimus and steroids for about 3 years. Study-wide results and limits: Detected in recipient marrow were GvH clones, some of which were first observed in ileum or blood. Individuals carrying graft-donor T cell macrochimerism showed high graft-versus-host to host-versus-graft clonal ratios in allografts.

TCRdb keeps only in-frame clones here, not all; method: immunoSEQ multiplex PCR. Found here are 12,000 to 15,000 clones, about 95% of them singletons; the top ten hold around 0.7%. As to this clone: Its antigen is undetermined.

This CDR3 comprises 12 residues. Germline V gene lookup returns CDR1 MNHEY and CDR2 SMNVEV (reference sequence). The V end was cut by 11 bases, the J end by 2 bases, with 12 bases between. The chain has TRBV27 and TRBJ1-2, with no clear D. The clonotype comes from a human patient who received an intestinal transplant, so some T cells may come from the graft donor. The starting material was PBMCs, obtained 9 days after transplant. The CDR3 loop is CAFVETNYGYTF. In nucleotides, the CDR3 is TGTGCCTTCGTCGAGACAAACTATGGCTACACCTTC.